Below, 13 T cell receptor beta chains from the same sample are listed, as sequenced in a study of blood T cell repertoires in COVID-19. Clones were read by immunoSEQ multiplex PCR, and TCRdb kept only the in-frame ones, dropping some. The table has about 190,000 clones, around 90% seen once. The sample taken for sequencing was peripheral blood. These receptors were collected from a man in his forties or fifties with acute or convalescent COVID-19.

The chain recombines TRBV5-5 with TRBJ2-3; 7 nucleotides align to TRBD1. Germline V gives CDR1 SGHKS, CDR2 YYEKEE (reference sequence). The CDR3 loop spans 15 amino acids. Germline trimming cut 2 bases from V and 4 bases from J; bases unmatched to any gene: 7. CDR3 loop: CASSLSGQGADTQYF. Here the CDR3 DNA reads TGTGCCAGCAGCTTAAGTGGGCAGGGGGCAGATACGCAGTATTTT.

The CDR3 nucleotides read TGTGCCAGCTCACCACCTACTAGCGGAACACAGTACTTC. Its protein product is CASSPPTSGTQYF. This rearrangement joins TRBV18 to TRBJ2-4; 8 positions match TRBD2. V dropped 0 bases and J dropped 13; count of bases not matched to a gene: 5. In germline, CDR1 is KGHSH, CDR2 LQKENI. The CDR3 is 13 amino acids.

This chain links TRBV9 with TRBJ1-5; 8 nucleotides agree with TRBD1. The junction had 3 bases not matched to a gene; V was cut back by 4 bases and J by 0 bases. CDR1 is SGDLS and CDR2 is YYNGEE in the germline V gene. CDR3 length: 15 amino acids. This chain's CDR3 is CASSRTGSSNQPQHF. As DNA, the CDR3 is TGTGCCAGCAGCAGGACAGGGAGTAGCAATCAGCCCCAGCATTTT.

This rearrangement joins TRBV4-1 to TRBJ2-5; no reliable D call. V was pared by 2 bases and J by 5 bases, with 9 bases between. Germline CDR1 and CDR2: MGHRA and YSYEKL. The CDR3 sequence is 13 residues long. DNA of the CDR3: TGCGCCAGCAGCCAACCTTACGGGGAGACCCAGTACTTC. As protein: CASSQPYGETQYF.

This clone appeared a single time. The rearrangement links TRBV5-4 to TRBJ2-5; the match to TRBD2 covers 8 bases. Germline trimming cut 4 bases from V and 5 bases from J; bases unmatched to any gene: 4. Germline V gene sequence: CDR1 SGHNT, CDR2 YYREEE (reference sequence). This CDR3 has 13 amino acids. CDR3 coding DNA: TGTGCCAGCAGCCCGGGAGGGCGGGAGACCCAGTACTTC. Amino acids: CASSPGGRETQYF.

The CDR3: CASSLDQGTDTQYF. In nucleotides, the CDR3 is TGTGCCAGCAGCTTAGATCAGGGCACAGATACGCAGTATTTT. This sequence joins TRBV11-2 and TRBJ2-3; D remains ambiguous. The CDR3 covers 14 residues. Germline-derived CDR1 and CDR2 are SGHAT and FQNNGV. V was pared by 0 bases and J by 1 base, with 5 bases between.

This chain joins TRBV7-6 and TRBJ2-3; TRBD2 agrees at 9 bases. Per the germline V gene, CDR1 is SGHVS and CDR2 is FNYEAQ. V gave up 1 base and J gave up 1 base; unmatched junction bases: 9. The CDR3 runs to 18 residues. The CDR3 DNA reads TGTGCCAGCAGCTTAGGTCCGGCGGGGGGGCGGGGCACAGATACGCAGTATTTT. This gives the protein CASSLGPAGGRGTDTQYF.

With respect to this clone: The junction shows a germline mismatch at one end, possibly a read error. The genes are TRBV5-1 and TRBJ2-1, with D maybe TRBD2 (7 bases). CDR1 and CDR2 from the germline V gene are SGHRS and YFSETQ. The CDR3 sequence is 15 residues long. Here the CDR3 DNA reads TGCGCCCGCAGCCGAGGGGGGGATATGTACAATGAGCAGTTCTTC. Translating it yields CARSRGGDMYNEQFF.

The V call is TRBV9, the J call TRBJ1-6, with D possibly TRBD1 on 6 matching bases. The CDR3 has 15 amino acids. The germline gives CDR1 SGDLS, CDR2 YYNGEE. The V end lost 4 bases, the J end lost 8 bases, and 16 bases lay between the germline ends. The chain's CDR3 is CASSFRGESDSPLHF. The CDR3 DNA reads as TGTGCCAGCAGCTTCAGGGGAGAATCGGATTCACCCCTCCACTTT.

The chain uses TRBV29-1 and TRBJ1-1; no firm D call. V lost 4 bases, J lost 1 base, and 10 bases lay in between. This CDR3 has 13 residues. Germline CDR1 reads SQVTM; CDR2 reads ANQGSEA. This chain's CDR3 is CSVARTENTEAFF. In DNA, the CDR3 is TGCAGCGTTGCCCGCACTGAGAACACTGAAGCTTTCTTT.

V usage is TRBV6-6 and J usage is TRBJ2-5; 10 bases are shared with TRBD1. Unmatched junction bases numbered 5, after V lost 2 bases and J lost 5 bases. Germline CDR1 is MNHNY and CDR2 is SVGAGI (reference sequence). The CDR3 runs 15 residues. CDR3 in DNA: TGTGCCAGCAGTTACCTCCGGGACAGGGGTGAGACCCAGTACTTC. Translation: CASSYLRDRGETQYF.

The rearrangement links TRBV4-2 to TRBJ2-7; a possible D gene is TRBD2 (5 bases). Trimming took off 4 bases at V and 3 bases at J, with 13 bases between the two ends. The CDR3 extends over 14 amino acids. CDR1 LGHNA and CDR2 YNFKEQ come from the germline V gene. CDR3 loop: CASSPNPGSYEQYF. The CDR3 DNA is TGTGCCAGCAGCCCAAATCCGGGAAGCTACGAGCAGTACTTC.

V is TRBV24-1 and J is TRBJ2-1, with D maybe TRBD2 (7 bases). Germline V lookup: CDR1 KGHDR, CDR2 SFDVKD. Trimming took 3 bases from V and 8 from J, leaving 16 bases between them. The CDR3 is 15 residues long. CDR3 nucleotide sequence: TGTGCCACCAGTGATGGGGGCGTAGCGGGCCATGAGCAGTTCTTC. Translating gives CATSDGGVAGHEQFF.